The 26 T cell receptor beta chains below all came from one sample that was sequenced in a study of tumor-infiltrating lymphocytes in oesophageal squamous cell carcinoma. TCRdb passed the PCR reads through MiXCR, listing each CDR3 protein once. The profile shows under 20,000 distinct CDR3 sequences, almost 40% of them singletons. Sequencing was carried out using blood. The source of these receptors is a male donor with esophageal squamous cell carcinoma.

This clonotype was seen many times. The V gene is TRBV7-8, the J gene TRBJ2-7, with a weak D call TRBD1 (5 bases). V was cut by 6 bases and J by 2 bases, with 8 bases left in between. CDR1 is SGHVS and CDR2 is FQNEAQ in the germline V gene. The CDR3 is made up of 12 amino acids. CDR3 residues: CASRTGPYEQYF. In DNA, the CDR3 is TGTGCCAGCAGAACAGGACCCTACGAGCAGTACTTC.

This clonotype was observed a handful of times. The CDR3 DNA follows: TGTGCCAGCAGCGTAGAAACAGCGGGAGGCGCCGATACGCAGTATTTT. It yields the protein CASSVETAGGADTQYF. J is TRBJ2-3 and V is TRBV9; 9 nucleotides agree with TRBD2. Per the germline V gene, CDR1 is SGDLS and CDR2 is YYNGEE. The CDR3 is made up of 16 amino acids. V gave up 0 bases and J gave up 6 bases; unmatched junction bases: 8.

Concerning this clonotype: Likely a read error: the CDR3 ends without its conserved phenylalanine or tryptophan. The DNA is omitted, as the CDR3 cannot be located on it reliably, and the CDR3 follows TCRdb's listing. The V and J genes are TRBV5-1 and TRBJ2-1. From its first to its last residue, the CDR3 has 17 amino acids. Germline values: CDR1 SGHRS, CDR2 YFSETQ. CDR3 sequence reads: CASSLAEASFYEQYFGN.

This clonotype is categorized as medium-sized. V usage is TRBV11-2 and J usage is TRBJ2-2; D is undetermined. The CDR3 is 14 residues long. The V and J ends lost 5 bases and 3 bases respectively, with 10 bases between them. From germline, CDR1 is SGHAT and CDR2 FQNNGV. The CDR3 loop reads CASSPNHYTGELFF. In DNA form, the CDR3 reads TGTGCCAGCAGCCCCAACCACTACACCGGGGAGCTGTTTTTT. The variable domain in full, completed from reference TRBV11-2 and TRBJ2-2, reads EAGVAQSPRYKIIEKRQSVAFWCNPISGHATLYWYQQILGQGPKLLIQFQNNGVVDDSQLPKDRFSAERLKGVDSTLKIQPAKLEDSAVYLCASSPNHYTGELFFGEGSRLTVL.

The table lists this clonotype with many counts. CDR3 sequence: CASSGGSGNTIYF. CDR3 nucleotides: TGTGCCAGCTCCGGCGGCTCTGGAAACACCATATATTTT. The V and J genes are TRBV6-1 and TRBJ1-3, with unresolved D. The CDR3 totals 13 residues. Germline-derived CDR1 and CDR2 are MNHNS and SASEGT. The V end lost 8 bases, the J end lost 0 bases, and 8 bases lay between the germline ends.

This clonotype is categorized as medium-sized. This rearrangement joins TRBV7-2 to TRBJ2-6; D unresolved. V lost 5 bases and J 2 bases, leaving 7 bases between the germline ends. The CDR3 is made up of 14 amino acids. From germline, CDR1 is SGHTA and CDR2 FQGNSA. CDR3 region: CASSPPAGANVLTF. CDR3 DNA: TGTGCCAGCAGCCCCCCTGCTGGGGCCAACGTCCTGACTTTC.

This rearrangement joins TRBV7-2 to TRBJ2-4; D is ambiguous. With the DNA end fitting TRBJ2-7 better, the J assignment may be wrong. The CDR3 covers 12 residues. From germline, CDR1 is SGHTA and CDR2 FQGNSA. CDR3 bases: TGTGCCAGCAGCTTACGAATCGGCGAGCAGTACTTC. It translates to CASSLRIGEQYF.

This clonotype is deemed medium-sized. V usage is TRBV24-1 and J usage is TRBJ2-7; a possible D gene is TRBD2 (6 bases). The CDR3 is made up of 16 amino acids. V was shortened by 2 bases and J by 7 bases, with 20 bases between the two germline ends. Germline V gene lookup returns CDR1 KGHDR and CDR2 SFDVKD. CDR3: CATSDSPDLPGGEQYF. In DNA form, the CDR3 reads TGTGCCACCAGTGATTCCCCGGACCTCCCCGGGGGTGAGCAGTACTTC.

The rearrangement joins TRBV7-8 to TRBJ1-1, with 8 bases matching TRBD1. CDR3 length: 14 amino acids. The junction had 3 bases not matched to a gene; V was cut back by 5 bases and J by 1 base. CDR1 and CDR2 (germline): SGHVS, FQNEAQ. CDR3 bases: TGTGCCAGCAGCACAGACAGGGGGAACACTGAAGCTTTCTTT. This sequence encodes CASSTDRGNTEAFF.

This clonotype was recorded at least ten times. This rearrangement joins TRBV9 to TRBJ2-5; 8 nucleotides match TRBD1. Germline CDR1 reads SGDLS; CDR2 reads YYNGEE. V shed 3 bases, J shed 5 bases, and the junction held 9 bases outside the gene matches. The CDR3 sequence is 15 residues long. The CDR3 bases are TGTGCCAGCAGCGGCCCCCAGGGGGCTTTTGAGACCCAGTACTTC. Its protein is CASSGPQGAFETQYF.

V usage is TRBV10-1 and J usage is TRBJ2-7; D is perhaps TRBD2 (6 bases). The J call is doubtful: the DNA matches TRBJ2-1 better. There are 14 residues in the CDR3. CDR1 and CDR2 from the germline V gene are WNHNN and SYGVQD (reference sequence). The DNA of the CDR3 is TGCGCCAGCAGTGAGGCTAGCGCAGACAATGAGCAGTTCTTC. Residues: CASSEASADNEQFF.

Judged by abundance, this clonotype is medium-sized. J is TRBJ2-1 and V is TRBV7-8; TRBD2 agrees at 7 bases. J was trimmed by 0 bases and V by 7 bases; bases with no gene match: 9. CDR1 SGHVS and CDR2 FQNEAQ come from the germline V gene. The CDR3 totals 16 residues. CDR3 in DNA: TGTGCCAGCACCCCAGTGGGACTAAACTCCTACAATGAGCAGTTCTTC. This sequence encodes CASTPVGLNSYNEQFF.

This clonotype was detected many times. The chain carries TRBV12-3 or TRBV12-4 and TRBJ2-7; D gene unclear. The V gene lost 6 bases and the J gene lost 4 bases, with 19 bases spanning the gap. The CDR3 covers 15 residues. The CDR3 DNA reads as TGTGCCAGCAGCAAAGGGCAGCTACACTCATACGAGCAGTACTTC. Its protein is CASSKGQLHSYEQYF.

This clonotype was observed at least ten times. This chain uses TRBV2 with TRBJ1-5, with D unclear. V was shortened by 2 bases and J by 6 bases, with 14 bases between the two germline ends. This CDR3 has 15 amino acids. Germline V gives CDR1 SNHLY, CDR2 FYNNEI. CDR3 sequence (DNA): TGTGCCAGCAGTGAATCTCTAACTGAAGCTCAGCCCCAGCATTTT. Protein product: CASSESLTEAQPQHF.

In regard to this clonotype: With a much larger clone just one base away, this may be a read error. The V call is TRBV18, the J call TRBJ1-5; unclear D gene. This CDR3 is built from 15 residues. Germline assignment: CDR1 KGHSH and CDR2 LQKENI. CDR3 sequence: CVSSPSRQYNQPQHF. The CDR3, as DNA: TGTGTCAGCTCACCAAGTAGGCAGTACAATCAGCCCCAGCATTTT.

This clonotype appeared many times. One junction end does not reproduce the germline sequence, and a read error may be involved. This CDR3 is CASSYSRGPYEQYF. The CDR3 DNA follows: TGTGCCAGCAGCTACTCGAGGGGCCCCTACGAGCAGTACTTC. This chain joins TRBV6-6 and TRBJ2-7; D is possibly TRBD1 or TRBD2 (5 bases each). The CDR3 consists of 14 residues. Germline V CDR1 and CDR2: MNHNY, SVGAGI (reference sequence).

The table lists this clonotype with a count of one. This chain connects TRBV12-5 to TRBJ2-3, with D possibly TRBD1 on 6 matching bases. The end of the DNA aligns better with TRBJ2-7, so the J call may be wrong. Looked up from germline, CDR1 is LGHNT and CDR2 is FRNRAP. This CDR3 comprises 13 residues. The CDR3: CASGADSSYEQYF. DNA for the CDR3: TGTGCTAGTGGTGCGGACAGTTCCTACGAGCAGTACTTC.

The chain employs TRBV7-3 and TRBJ2-1, with D unclear. The J call is doubtful: the DNA matches TRBJ2-5 better. In germline, CDR1 is SGHTA, CDR2 FQGTGA. This CDR3 region has 14 residues. CDR3 bases: TGTGCCAGCAGCTTAATGTCCGGGTGGGGGACCCAGTACTTC. Translating gives CASSLMSGWGTQYF.

This clonotype appeared many times. V usage is TRBV28 and J usage is TRBJ1-4, with D maybe TRBD1 (6 bases). V lost 7 bases and J lost 8, with 23 bases in between. Germline V gene data show CDR1 as MDHEN and CDR2 as SYDVKM. The CDR3 has 16 amino acids. The CDR3 nucleotides read TGTGCCAGCACCTCTCCTTGGGGGCTATTGTCCGAAAAACTGTTTTTT. This sequence encodes CASTSPWGLLSEKLFF. The whole variable domain, remainder taken from reference TRBV28 and TRBJ1-4, is DVKVTQSSRYLVKRTGEKVFLECVQDMDHENMFWYRQDPGLGLRLIYFSYDVKMKEKGDIPEGYSVSREKKERFSLILESASTNQTSMYLCASTSPWGLLSEKLFFGSGTQLSVL.

This clonotype was counted a few times. The rearrangement joins TRBV5-1 to TRBJ2-5; maybe TRBD2 (6 bases). CDR1 SGHRS and CDR2 YFSETQ come from the germline V gene. The CDR3 has 14 amino acids. V was cut by 2 bases and J by 11 bases, with 19 bases left in between. The CDR3 loop reads CASSLGGDGNEQYF. CDR3 coding DNA: TGCGCCAGCAGCTTAGGAGGGGACGGCAATGAGCAGTACTTC. The full variable domain, rest sourced from reference TRBV5-1 and TRBJ2-5, is KAGVTQTPRYLIKTRGQQVTLSCSPISGHRSVSWYQQTPGQGLQFLFEYFSETQRNKGNFPGRFSGRQFSNSRSEMNVSTLELGDSALYLCASSLGGDGNEQYFGPGTRLLVL.

This clonotype was detected ten times or more. The DNA of the CDR3 is TGTGCCAGCAGTGCACGGGACAGGCCCTACGAGCAGTACTTC. This encodes CASSARDRPYEQYF. The rearrangement uses TRBV12-3 or TRBV12-4 and TRBJ2-7; 8 bases are a match to TRBD1. This CDR3 spans 14 amino acids. V gave up 5 bases and J gave up 2 bases; unmatched junction bases: 5.

This clonotype was recorded many times. The gene calls are TRBV6-2 or TRBV6-3 and TRBJ2-1; D is uncertain. The germline CDR1 and CDR2 sequences are MNHEY and SVGEGT. This CDR3 contains 13 residues. The germline V and J ends were trimmed by 1 base and 6 bases, with 7 bases remaining between them. The CDR3 spells CASSYWPGNEQFF. DNA for the CDR3: TGTGCCAGCAGTTACTGGCCGGGCAATGAGCAGTTCTTC.

V and J are TRBV7-6 and TRBJ2-1, with TRBD2 matching over 11 bases. Germline V gene sequence: CDR1 SGHVS, CDR2 FNYEAQ. V was clipped by 0 bases and J by 0 bases; unmatched bases: 7. The CDR3 is made up of 19 amino acids. CDR3 residues: CASSLASGREHSSYNEQFF. DNA for the CDR3: TGTGCCAGCAGCTTAGCTAGCGGGAGGGAGCACAGCTCCTACAATGAGCAGTTCTTC.

The chain is built from TRBV30 and TRBJ1-1, with D uncertain. V gave up 1 base and J gave up 2 bases, with 5 bases separating them. The CDR3 spans 12 residues. From germline, CDR1 is GTSNPN and CDR2 SVGIG (reference sequence). CDR3 sequence reads: CAWSEYNTEAFF. DNA for the CDR3: TGTGCCTGGAGTGAGTACAACACTGAAGCTTTCTTT.

Ten or more counts support this clonotype. The rearrangement joins TRBV19 to TRBJ2-3; maybe TRBD2 (5 bases). Trimming took off 3 bases at V and 6 bases at J, with 13 bases between the two ends. The CDR3 runs to 14 residues. Germline values: CDR1 LNHDA, CDR2 SQIVND (reference sequence). CDR3 loop: CASSMSGNGDTQYF. CDR3 DNA: TGTGCCAGTAGTATGTCGGGGAACGGGGATACGCAGTATTTT.

This chain uses TRBV28 with TRBJ2-2, with 9 bases identical to TRBD1. Trimming cost V 7 bases and J 5 bases; bases outside gene matches: 11. This CDR3 is 16 amino acids long. Per germline, CDR1 MDHEN and CDR2 SYDVKM. CDR3 DNA: TGTGCCAGCACCACCGTTGGGACAGGGAGGACCGGGGAGCTGTTTTTT. It yields the protein CASTTVGTGRTGELFF.